The 23 T cell receptor beta chains presented below share a single source sample, sequenced in a study of blood T cell repertoires in COVID-19. The assay was immunoSEQ multiplex PCR, and TCRdb's table has in-frame clones only and misses some. The data contain tens of thousands of clones, 75% to 90% of them singletons. The specimen sequenced was peripheral blood. These receptors were obtained from a human donor in a cohort sampled during active COVID-19.

This sequence joins TRBV19 and TRBJ2-7; weak D call: TRBD1 (6 bases). Between the trimmed V and J ends, which lost 4 bases and 0 bases, there was a span of 16 bases. Germline values: CDR1 LNHDA, CDR2 SQIVND (reference sequence). The CDR3 totals 16 residues. The CDR3 reads CASSTTGSKDSYEQYF. In DNA form, the CDR3 reads TGTGCCAGTAGTACTACAGGGAGTAAGGACTCCTACGAGCAGTACTTC.

Only one count was recorded for this clone. The chain recombines TRBV27 with TRBJ2-7; no firm D call. CDR1 is MNHEY and CDR2 is SMNVEV in the germline V gene (reference sequence). This CDR3 has 13 amino acids. V was clipped by 2 bases and J by 5 bases, with 10 bases between them. This chain's CDR3 is CASSLGLAHEQYF. Here the CDR3 DNA reads TGTGCCAGCAGTTTAGGGTTAGCCCACGAGCAGTACTTC.

J is TRBJ2-7 and V is TRBV5-5, with 8 bases lining up with TRBD2. The germline V gene encodes CDR1 SGHKS and CDR2 YYEKEE (reference sequence). Losses at the gene ends were 0 bases for V and 5 bases for J; bases not matched to a gene: 7. This CDR3 comprises 15 residues. Here the CDR3 DNA reads TGTGCCAGCAGCTTGGAGCGGGGGCGGCCCCACGAGCAGTACTTC. Amino acids: CASSLERGRPHEQYF. Using reference TRBV5-5 and TRBJ2-7 for the parts outside the CDR3, the full variable domain is DAGVTQSPTHLIKTRGQQVTLRCSPISGHKSVSWYQQVLGQGPQFIFQYYEKEERGRGNFPDRFSARQFPNYSSELNVNALLLGDSALYLCASSLERGRPHEQYFGPGTRLTVT.

The table lists this clone with a count of one. The chain combines TRBV30 with TRBJ1-6; D unresolved. The V end was cut by 4 bases, the J end by 11 bases, with 27 bases between. Germline-derived CDR1 and CDR2 are GTSNPN and SVGIG (reference sequence). The CDR3 covers 17 residues. CDR3 nucleotides: TGTGCCTGGATGGCAAACCTGGACCAGGACTTTCTGACACCCCTCCACTTT. Its translation is CAWMANLDQDFLTPLHF.

This clone was found once. V usage is TRBV18 and J usage is TRBJ1-2; perhaps TRBD1 as D (6 bases). Germline CDR1 is KGHSH and CDR2 is LQKENI. Trimming left V 6 bases short and J 1 base short, with 15 bases between. The CDR3 runs 15 residues. CDR3 in amino acids: CASSPTGSINYGYTF. The CDR3 DNA reads TGTGCCAGCTCCCCTACAGGGTCTATTAACTATGGCTACACCTTC.

The rearrangement joins TRBV9 to TRBJ2-6, with D perhaps TRBD1 (5 bases). The germline CDR1 and CDR2 sequences are SGDLS and YYNGEE. CDR3 length: 18 amino acids. V was shortened by 4 bases and J by 0 bases, with 17 bases between the two germline ends. The CDR3 DNA reads as TGTGCCAGCAGCTTACCAGTAAGGGGCTACTCTGGGGCCAACGTCCTGACTTTC. It is translated as CASSLPVRGYSGANVLTF.

J is TRBJ2-7 and V is TRBV28; TRBD2 matches 7 bases. V lost 6 bases and J lost 6; bases outside the gene matches: 11. The CDR3 is 14 residues long. The germline gives CDR1 MDHEN, CDR2 SYDVKM. In DNA form, the CDR3 reads TGTGCCAGCAGCGTGACCGGGGGGAGAGGCGAGCAGTACTTC. Translation gives CASSVTGGRGEQYF.

This chain links TRBV6-2 or TRBV6-3 with TRBJ1-2; 11 nucleotides match TRBD1. V shed 4 bases and J 8 bases; nucleotides not matched to a gene: 12. There are 16 residues in the CDR3. In germline, CDR1 is MNHEY, CDR2 SVGEGT. The CDR3 nucleotides are TGTGCCAGCAGTTTGACGAGTCCGGACAGGGGGCAAGGCTACACCTTC. Translation gives CASSLTSPDRGQGYTF.

The chain has TRBV6-5 and TRBJ1-3; 8 positions agree with TRBD1. This CDR3 has 14 amino acids. The V and J ends lost 6 bases and 1 base, in that order; junction bases with no gene match: 2. Germline CDR1 MNHEY, CDR2 SVGAGI. Written as DNA, the CDR3 is TGTGCCAGCAGCCGGACAGGGTCTGGAAACACCATATATTTT. Translation: CASSRTGSGNTIYF.

V and J are TRBV28 and TRBJ2-5; 8 nucleotides match TRBD1. CDR1 and CDR2 (germline): MDHEN, SYDVKM. The CDR3 runs to 14 residues. After removal of 5 bases from V and 5 bases from J, the junction contained 7 bases not matched to a gene. The CDR3: CASSPQGVRETQYF. CDR3 DNA sequence: TGTGCCAGCAGTCCACAGGGGGTACGGGAGACCCAGTACTTC.

The chain recombines TRBV5-1 with TRBJ2-1, with D possibly matching TRBD2 (6 bases). V shed 0 bases and J shed 0 bases, with 10 bases lying between them. Germline-derived CDR1 and CDR2 are SGHRS and YFSETQ. The length of the CDR3 is 16 residues. The DNA of the CDR3 is TGCGCCAGCAGCTTGGTCCCGGGGGTCTCCTACAATGAGCAGTTCTTC. It specifies CASSLVPGVSYNEQFF. Combining the CDR3 with reference TRBV5-1 and TRBJ2-1 gives the whole variable domain KAGVTQTPRYLIKTRGQQVTLSCSPISGHRSVSWYQQTPGQGLQFLFEYFSETQRNKGNFPGRFSGRQFSNSRSEMNVSTLELGDSALYLCASSLVPGVSYNEQFFGPGTRLTVL.

The genes are TRBV6-6 and TRBJ1-5; 8 positions match TRBD1. This CDR3 has 14 residues. The V gene's germline CDR1 is MNHNY and CDR2 SVGAGI (reference sequence). Unmatched junction bases numbered 6, after V lost 5 bases and J lost 6 bases. The DNA of the CDR3 is TGTGCCAGCAGTCGCCAGGGGGCAGGTCAGCCCCAGCATTTT. Amino acids: CASSRQGAGQPQHF.

The chain couples TRBV15 to TRBJ2-3, with no clear D. V lost 0 bases, J lost 2 bases, and 12 bases lay in between. The CDR3 totals 16 residues. The germline V gene has CDR1 LNHNV and CDR2 YYDKDF (reference sequence). CDR3 protein: CATSREVSGSTDTQYF. The CDR3 region has the DNA TGTGCCACCAGCAGAGAGGTGTCCGGGTCCACAGATACGCAGTATTTT.

V and J are TRBV6-1 and TRBJ1-2; a possible D gene is TRBD1 (5 bases). The CDR3 loop spans 17 amino acids. Germline-derived CDR1 and CDR2 are MNHNS and SASEGT. Trimming stripped 3 bases from V and 8 bases from J, with 25 bases between. This CDR3 reads CASSEAFLARARGGYTF. The CDR3 DNA reads TGTGCCAGCAGTGAGGCATTTTTGGCCAGGGCCCGTGGCGGCTACACCTTC.

V gene TRBV29-1 combines with J gene TRBJ2-7; TRBD2 aligns across 7 bases. The germline V gene has CDR1 SQVTM and CDR2 ANQGSEA. CDR3 length: 12 amino acids. The J segment lost 5 bases and the V segment lost 7 bases, leaving 8 bases of the junction unmatched. The CDR3 coding sequence is TGCAGCGCCAAGGGACTAACCCACGAGCAGTACTTC. Its protein product is CSAKGLTHEQYF.

This sequence joins TRBV19 and TRBJ1-1, with a tentative D call TRBD1 (5 bases). The CDR3 consists of 15 residues. Trimming left V 9 bases short and J 0 bases short, with 17 bases between. CDR1 is LNHDA and CDR2 is SQIVND in the germline V gene (reference sequence). CDR3 DNA sequence: TGTGCCAGCTCCCCCCAGGGAAACATGAACACTGAAGCTTTCTTT. Encoded protein: CASSPQGNMNTEAFF.

The V gene is TRBV11-2, the J gene TRBJ1-2; 9 positions match TRBD1. The CDR3 is 15 amino acids. The V gene's germline CDR1 is SGHAT and CDR2 FQNNGV. With 1 base clipped from V and 4 bases from J, the junction kept 4 bases outside the gene matches. The CDR3, as DNA: TGTGCCAGCAGCTTAGGGGACAGGGCAGGCTATGGCTACACCTTC. Amino acid sequence: CASSLGDRAGYGYTF. Combining the CDR3 with reference TRBV11-2 and TRBJ1-2 gives the whole variable domain EAGVAQSPRYKIIEKRQSVAFWCNPISGHATLYWYQQILGQGPKLLIQFQNNGVVDDSQLPKDRFSAERLKGVDSTLKIQPAKLEDSAVYLCASSLGDRAGYGYTFGSGTRLTVV.

The gene calls are TRBV9 and TRBJ2-7; 9 bases fit TRBD1. With V trimmed by 0 bases and J by 3 bases, 4 bases remained unmatched. Germline V gives CDR1 SGDLS, CDR2 YYNGEE. The CDR3 loop spans 15 amino acids. CDR3 in amino acids: CASSVGGTGRYEQYF. The CDR3 DNA sequence: TGTGCCAGCAGCGTAGGTGGGACAGGGCGCTACGAGCAGTACTTC.

This clone was detected once. This sequence joins TRBV4-1 and TRBJ1-1; D call uncertain. CDR1 is MGHRA, CDR2 YSYEKL, per germline. CDR3 size: 15 residues. V lost 4 bases, J lost 2 bases, and 14 bases lay in between. The CDR3 loop reads CASSLRSADNTEAFF. In DNA, the CDR3 is TGCGCCAGCAGCCTACGTAGCGCCGACAACACTGAAGCTTTCTTT.

This clone has only a few counts. This rearrangement joins TRBV10-3 to TRBJ2-4; D may be TRBD2 (6 bases). Per the germline V gene, CDR1 is ENHRY and CDR2 is SYGVKD. This CDR3 has 15 residues. V shed 3 bases and J shed 8 bases, with 17 bases lying between them. The CDR3 DNA reads as TGTGCCATCAGTGAAAGTTCGGCGGGGCAGGACATTCAGTACTTC. It encodes CAISESSAGQDIQYF.

The genes are TRBV29-1 and TRBJ1-2; 11 bases fit TRBD1. The length of the CDR3 is 18 residues. Germline loops: CDR1 SQVTM, CDR2 ANQGSEA. The junction had 21 bases not matched to a gene; V was cut back by 4 bases and J by 8 bases. The CDR3 nucleotides read TGCAGCGTTGCTGGAGGGCCCTTCCCGGGACAGGGGGATGACGGCTACACCTTC. Its protein product is CSVAGGPFPGQGDDGYTF.

This clone has a handful of counts. The chain employs TRBV7-2 and TRBJ1-2; 7 bases line up with TRBD1. The trim removed 2 bases at V and 8 bases at J, leaving 8 bases unmatched. Germline CDR1 SGHTA, CDR2 FQGNSA. The CDR3 has 14 residues. The CDR3 is CASSLRQGGKGYTF. The CDR3 DNA reads TGTGCCAGCAGCTTAAGGCAGGGGGGAAAGGGCTACACCTTC. The entire variable domain, with the rest obtained from reference TRBV7-2 and TRBJ1-2, is as follows: GAGVSQSPSNKVTEKGKDVELRCDPISGHTALYWYRQSLGQGLEFLIYFQGNSAPDKSGLPSDRFSAERTGGSVSTLTIQRTQQEDSAVYLCASSLRQGGKGYTFGSGTRLTVV.

This chain connects TRBV7-2 to TRBJ1-1; 8 nucleotides match TRBD1. J lost 3 bases, V lost 3 bases, and 6 bases had no gene match. Germline CDR1 and CDR2: SGHTA and FQGNSA. The CDR3 sequence is 15 residues long. CDR3 sequence: CASSFDRGPDTEAFF. CDR3 in DNA: TGTGCCAGCAGCTTTGACAGGGGCCCCGACACTGAAGCTTTCTTT.